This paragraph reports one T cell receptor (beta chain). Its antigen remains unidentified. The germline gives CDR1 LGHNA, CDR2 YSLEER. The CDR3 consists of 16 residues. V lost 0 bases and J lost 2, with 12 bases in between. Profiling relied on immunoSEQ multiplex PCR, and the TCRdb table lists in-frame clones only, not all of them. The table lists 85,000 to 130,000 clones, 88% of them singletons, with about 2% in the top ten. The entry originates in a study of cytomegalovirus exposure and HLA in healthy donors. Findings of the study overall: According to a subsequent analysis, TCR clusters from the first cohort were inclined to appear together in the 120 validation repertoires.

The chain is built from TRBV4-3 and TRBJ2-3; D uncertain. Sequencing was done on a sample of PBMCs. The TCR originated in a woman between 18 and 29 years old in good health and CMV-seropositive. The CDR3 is CASSQDRQIYTDTQYF. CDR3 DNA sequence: TGCGCCAGCAGCCAAGATCGTCAGATTTACACAGATACGCAGTATTTT.